These 21 T cell receptor beta chains originate from one sample sequenced in a study of cytomegalovirus exposure and HLA in healthy donors. A multiplex PCR was run with 60 Vbeta primers and 13 Jbeta primers. The data were produced by immunoSEQ multiplex PCR, yet TCRdb's version contains in-frame clones alone and is incomplete. The sample shows 100,000 to 120,000 clones, approximately 69% of them seen only once. Specimen: PBMCs. All receptors come from a man aged 25 to 45 in good health and CMV-seronegative.

Remarks on this clone: Since no conserved phenylalanine or tryptophan closes the CDR3, a read error is the likely cause. V usage is TRBV27 and J usage is TRBJ1-2; a weak D match, TRBD1 (6 bases). The V end lost 2 bases, the J end lost 4 bases, and 14 bases lay between the germline ends. The CDR3 spans 15 residues. Germline lookup yields CDR1 MNHEY and CDR2 SMNVEV (reference sequence). Here the CDR3 DNA reads TGTGCCAGCAGTTTAAACTCAGGAGGGGGCTATGGCTACACCCTC. Translating it yields CASSLNSGGGYGYTL.

The rearrangement uses TRBV5-5 and TRBJ1-3; no reliable D call. V was cut by 5 bases and J by 2 bases, with 17 bases left in between. Germline V gene data show CDR1 as SGHKS and CDR2 as YYEKEE (reference sequence). The CDR3 spans 16 residues. The CDR3 is CASSPSAISTGNTIYF. CDR3 DNA sequence: TGTGCCAGCAGTCCTTCCGCGATCTCGACTGGAAACACCATATATTTT.

This chain links TRBV7-3 with TRBJ2-2, with D possibly matching TRBD2 (5 bases). The V gene lost 5 bases and the J gene lost 7 bases, with 11 bases spanning the gap. The V gene's germline CDR1 is SGHTA and CDR2 FQGTGA. The CDR3 sequence is 13 residues long. The CDR3 bases are TGTGCCAGCAGCATATACCGGGACGGGGAGCTGTTTTTT. As protein: CASSIYRDGELFF.

This CDR3 reads CASSPRGRPYEQYF. The CDR3 region has the DNA TGTGCCAGCAGCCCCAGGGGCCGCCCCTACGAGCAGTACTTC. The rearrangement joins TRBV7-9 to TRBJ2-7, with D tentatively TRBD1 (6 bases). Trimming removed 5 bases at V and 2 bases at J, with 13 bases between. This CDR3 contains 14 residues. Germline loops: CDR1 SEHNR, CDR2 FQNEAQ (reference sequence).

CDR3 protein: CASSLAGLNTGELFF. CDR3 nucleotide sequence: TGCGCCAGCAGCTTGGCCGGACTTAACACCGGGGAGCTGTTTTTT. This chain links TRBV5-1 with TRBJ2-2; the D gene is possibly TRBD2 (5 bases). V was cut by 0 bases and J by 2 bases, with 8 bases left in between. CDR1 and CDR2 from the germline V gene are SGHRS and YFSETQ. CDR3 length: 15 amino acids.

In its sample, this clone was seen a few times. V and J are TRBV25-1 and TRBJ1-2; D is ambiguous. CDR1 is MGHDK, CDR2 SYGVNS, per germline. The CDR3 runs to 14 residues. The V end lost 5 bases, the J end lost 4 bases, and 14 bases lay between the germline ends. The CDR3 sequence is CASSWLEQTYGYTF. In DNA, the CDR3 is TGTGCCAGCAGTTGGCTGGAGCAGACCTATGGCTACACCTTC.

Concerning this clone: Distinct nucleotide sequences in the sample also encode this CDR3. The V and J genes are TRBV15 and TRBJ2-3; 11 positions agree with TRBD2. The CDR3 is 16 amino acids. CDR1 LNHNV and CDR2 YYDKDF come from the germline V gene (reference sequence). V shed 3 bases, J shed 3 bases, and the junction held 5 bases outside the gene matches. The CDR3 reads CATSSGLAGGTDTQYF. In DNA, the CDR3 is TGTGCCACCAGCAGTGGGCTAGCGGGAGGAACAGATACGCAGTATTTT.

A note on this clone: Mismatch with germline at one junction end may stem from a read error. V is TRBV7-7 and J is TRBJ2-2; TRBD1 aligns across 8 bases. CDR1 is SSHAT and CDR2 is FNYEAQ in the germline V gene (reference sequence). CDR3 length: 18 residues. In DNA form, the CDR3 reads TGTGCTAGCAGCTTAGAATTGGGACAGGTAGTGAACACCGGGGAGCTGTTTTTT. This sequence encodes CASSLELGQVVNTGELFF.

This clone has more than one count but fewer than ten. V and J are TRBV19 and TRBJ1-1; TRBD1 matches at 9 bases. The germline CDR1 and CDR2 sequences are LNHDA and SQIVND (reference sequence). The CDR3 totals 14 residues. V lost 4 bases, J lost 4 bases, and 4 bases stayed unmatched. CDR3 amino acids: CASSRQGVGTEAFF. The CDR3 coding sequence is TGTGCCAGTAGTAGACAGGGGGTGGGCACTGAAGCTTTCTTT. The whole variable domain, filled in from reference TRBV19 and TRBJ1-1, reads DGGITQSPKYLFRKEGQNVTLSCEQNLNHDAMYWYRQDPGQGLRLIYYSQIVNDFQKGDIAEGYSVSREKKESFPLTVTSAQKNPTAFYLCASSRQGVGTEAFFGQGTRLTVV.

The genes are TRBV27 and TRBJ1-4; D is unclear. The CDR3 is 16 amino acids. Trimming cost V 2 bases and J 0 bases, with 10 bases left between them. In germline, CDR1 is MNHEY, CDR2 SMNVEV (reference sequence). The CDR3 DNA sequence: TGTGCCAGCAGTTTAAACCCGCGGTCAACTAATGAAAAACTGTTTTTT. This encodes CASSLNPRSTNEKLFF.

Regarding this clone: The sample holds other DNA sequences that translate to the same CDR3. The V and J genes are TRBV5-1 and TRBJ2-1; 12 bases match TRBD2. CDR3 length equals 15 residues. Germline V gene data show CDR1 as SGHRS and CDR2 as YFSETQ. V trimming: 1 base; J trimming: 4 bases; junction bases outside the gene matches: 0. The CDR3 region has the DNA TGCGCCAGCAGCTTGACTAGCGGGAGGTACAATGAGCAGTTCTTC. It translates to CASSLTSGRYNEQFF.

J is TRBJ2-7 and V is TRBV11-2; 10 nucleotides line up with TRBD2. Germline V gene sequence: CDR1 SGHAT, CDR2 FQNNGV. There are 14 residues in the CDR3. Trimming cost V 5 bases and J 6 bases; bases outside gene matches: 7. The CDR3 region is CASSATSGITEQYF. For the CDR3, the DNA is TGTGCCAGCAGCGCCACTAGCGGGATTACCGAGCAGTACTTC.

This chain joins TRBV6-1 and TRBJ1-5; 8 nucleotides align to TRBD1. Germline V gene data show CDR1 as MNHNS and CDR2 as SASEGT. This CDR3 is 14 amino acids long. V was clipped by 6 bases and J by 4 bases; unmatched bases: 5. The CDR3 sequence: CASSPDRGNQPQHF. The CDR3 DNA reads as TGTGCCAGCAGCCCAGACAGGGGAAATCAGCCCCAGCATTTT.

The V gene is TRBV4-3, the J gene TRBJ2-6; tentatively, D is TRBD1 (6 bases). CDR1 LGHNA and CDR2 YSLEER come from the germline V gene. The CDR3 contains 18 residues. Trimming left V 3 bases short and J 0 bases short, with 15 bases between. The CDR3 region has the DNA TGCGCCAGCAGCCAGGTTACGCAGGGGCTCTCTGGGGCCAACGTCCTGACTTTC. This gives the protein CASSQVTQGLSGANVLTF.

CDR3 bases: TGTGCCAGCAGCGTGGGACAGGAATTCGGAAAACTGTTTTTT. This translates into CASSVGQEFGKLFF. This sequence joins TRBV9 and TRBJ1-4; the match to TRBD1 covers 8 bases. The CDR3 contains 14 residues. The V segment lost 2 bases and the J segment 10 bases; nucleotides outside the gene matches: 7. Germline CDR1 reads SGDLS; CDR2 reads YYNGEE.

The V gene is TRBV6-6, the J gene TRBJ2-5, with a possible D match to TRBD1 (5 bases). CDR3 size: 16 residues. Germline V gives CDR1 MNHNY, CDR2 SVGAGI (reference sequence). Trimming shortened V by 6 bases and J by 5 bases, and 22 bases separated the two germline ends. DNA of the CDR3: TGTGCCAGCAGCCTACGCTGGGTATCTTACAGGGAGACCCAGTACTTC. Its protein product is CASSLRWVSYRETQYF.

The rearrangement links TRBV19 to TRBJ1-2; TRBD1 matches 8 bases. The CDR3 consists of 13 residues. J lost 6 bases, V lost 4 bases, and 4 bases had no gene match. Germline CDR1 is LNHDA and CDR2 is SQIVND (reference sequence). The CDR3: CASSRTGSDGYTF. In DNA form, the CDR3 reads TGTGCCAGTAGTAGGACAGGGTCAGATGGCTACACCTTC.

The CDR3 DNA reads as TGTGCCAGCAGTGAACAGGGGGTCCTCTACGAGCAGTACTTC. Translating it yields CASSEQGVLYEQYF. The chain links TRBV2 to TRBJ2-7; 7 nucleotides line up with TRBD1. The CDR3 sequence is 14 residues long. Germline assignment: CDR1 SNHLY and CDR2 FYNNEI. The V and J ends lost 2 bases and 3 bases, in that order; junction bases with no gene match: 4.

CDR3 DNA: TGTGCCTGGAGTGTAGGCGGGAAAGACAAAAACATTCAGTACTTC. Its translation: CAWSVGGKDKNIQYF. This chain links TRBV30 with TRBJ2-4; D is perhaps TRBD2 (6 bases). V shed 0 bases and J shed 3 bases, with 12 bases lying between them. The germline V gene encodes CDR1 GTSNPN and CDR2 SVGIG (reference sequence). The CDR3 extends over 15 amino acids.

This chain connects TRBV7-2 to TRBJ1-5; TRBD1 aligns across 7 bases. CDR1 and CDR2 (germline): SGHTA, FQGNSA. Unmatched junction bases numbered 6, after V lost 5 bases and J lost 5 bases. CDR3 length: 14 residues. CDR3 sequence reads: CASSGAGGHQPQHF. The CDR3 nucleotides are TGTGCCAGCAGCGGGGCAGGGGGGCATCAGCCCCAGCATTTT.

A word on this clone: Other DNA sequences from this sample encode an identical CDR3 as well. The gene calls are TRBV25-1 and TRBJ1-6; the match to TRBD1 covers 10 bases. Trimming removed 5 bases from V and 8 bases from J; junction bases left unmatched: 3. Germline CDR1 and CDR2: MGHDK and SYGVNS. There are 14 residues in the CDR3. CDR3 sequence (DNA): TGTGCCAGCAGTCCGACAGGGGGCGATTCACCCCTCCACTTT. This encodes CASSPTGGDSPLHF.